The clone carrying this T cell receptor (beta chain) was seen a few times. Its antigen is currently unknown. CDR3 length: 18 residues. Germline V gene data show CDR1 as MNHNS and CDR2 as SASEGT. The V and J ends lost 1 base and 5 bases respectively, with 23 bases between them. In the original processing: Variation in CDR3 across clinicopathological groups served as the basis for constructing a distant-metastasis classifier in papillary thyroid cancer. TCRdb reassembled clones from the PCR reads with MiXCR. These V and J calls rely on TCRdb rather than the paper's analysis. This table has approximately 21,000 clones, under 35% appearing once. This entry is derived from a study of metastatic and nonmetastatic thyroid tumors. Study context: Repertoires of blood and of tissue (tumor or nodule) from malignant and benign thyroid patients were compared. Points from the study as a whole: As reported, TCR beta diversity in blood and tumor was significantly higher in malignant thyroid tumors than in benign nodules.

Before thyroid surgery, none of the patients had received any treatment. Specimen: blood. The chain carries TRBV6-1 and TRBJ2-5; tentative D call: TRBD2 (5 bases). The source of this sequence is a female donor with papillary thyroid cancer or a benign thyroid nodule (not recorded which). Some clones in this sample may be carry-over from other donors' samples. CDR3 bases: TGTGCCAGCAGTGAAGAGATAGAGGGAGCTGCGGTCGGGGAGACCCAGTACTTC. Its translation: CASSEEIEGAAVGETQYF.